This is a list of T cell receptor beta chains from one sample in a study of radiation and T cells in renal cell carcinoma. Clones were sequenced by immunoSEQ multiplex PCR, and TCRdb holds only the in-frame ones, with some missing. The sample lists 100,000 to 150,000 clones; over 75% were seen once. The sample here was blood, taken from a patient whose treatment included radiotherapy and nephrectomy. Every receptor here comes from a man aged 50 to 59 with renal cell carcinoma. CDR3s include the opening cysteine and the closing phenylalanine or tryptophan. Fields, in order: D gene, clone size, V gene, J gene, CDR3 protein, CDR3 DNA. D genes are given only for firm matches. Expanded clones get a size class; other rows say once, few or many, or leave the size out.

d_call: -; clone_size: once; v_call: TRBV10-3; j_call: TRBJ1-5; cdr3_aa: CAISESIYSNQPQHF; cdr3_nt: TGTGCCATCAGTGAGTCGATCTATAGCAATCAGCCCCAGCATTTT
d_call: TRBD2; clone_size: once; v_call: TRBV28; j_call: TRBJ2-7; cdr3_aa: CASSLMTSGTPYEQYF; cdr3_nt: TGTGCCAGCAGTTTGATGACTAGCGGGACACCCTACGAGCAGTACTTC
d_call: TRBD1; clone_size: -; v_call: TRBV27; j_call: TRBJ1-2; cdr3_aa: CASSPPGQGYYGYTF; cdr3_nt: TGTGCCAGCAGCCCACCTGGACAGGGGTACTATGGCTACACCTTC
d_call: -; clone_size: -; v_call: TRBV19; j_call: TRBJ2-1; cdr3_aa: CASSFDYRYNEQFF; cdr3_nt: TGTGCCAGTAGTTTCGACTACCGATACAATGAGCAGTTCTTC
d_call: -; clone_size: -; v_call: TRBV29-1; j_call: TRBJ1-1; cdr3_aa: CSVRRGPNTEAFF; cdr3_nt: TGCAGCGTGAGACGGGGTCCGAACACTGAAGCTTTCTTT
d_call: TRBD1; clone_size: -; v_call: TRBV19; j_call: TRBJ2-6; cdr3_aa: CASSRDWGTASGANVLTF; cdr3_nt: TGTGCCAGTAGTAGAGATTGGGGGACAGCCTCTGGGGCCAACGTCCTGACTTTC
d_call: -; clone_size: -; v_call: TRBV28; j_call: TRBJ1-3; cdr3_aa: CASASTGNTIYF; cdr3_nt: TGTGCCAGCGCTTCAACGGGGAACACCATATATTTT
d_call: -; clone_size: -; v_call: TRBV10-3; j_call: TRBJ1-5; cdr3_aa: CAIRGEGEFQHF; cdr3_nt: TGTGCCATCAGAGGGGAGGGGGAATTCCAGCATTTT
d_call: -; clone_size: -; v_call: TRBV10-3; j_call: TRBJ2-4; cdr3_aa: CAIRGTEKNIQYF; cdr3_nt: TGTGCCATCAGGGGGACTGAGAAAAACATTCAGTACTTC
d_call: -; clone_size: -; v_call: TRBV4-2; j_call: TRBJ2-7; cdr3_aa: CASSQERGGPFSEQYF; cdr3_nt: TGTGCCAGCAGCCAAGAAAGGGGGGGCCCGTTCTCGGAGCAGTACTTC
d_call: -; clone_size: once; v_call: TRBV2; j_call: TRBJ2-7; cdr3_aa: CASSDNYEQYF; cdr3_nt: TGTGCCAGCAGTGATAACTACGAGCAGTACTTC
d_call: TRBD1; clone_size: -; v_call: TRBV15; j_call: TRBJ2-1; cdr3_aa: CATSLRQGRNEQFF; cdr3_nt: TGTGCCACCAGCCTAAGACAGGGTCGCAATGAGCAGTTCTTC
d_call: TRBD1; clone_size: -; v_call: TRBV28; j_call: TRBJ2-2; cdr3_aa: CASSSGQMNTGELFF; cdr3_nt: TGTGCCAGCAGCTCGGGACAGATGAACACCGGGGAGCTGTTTTTT
d_call: -; clone_size: many; v_call: TRBV16; j_call: TRBJ1-1; cdr3_aa: CASTRPEGTIAFF; cdr3_nt: TGTGCCAGCACCAGACCGGAGGGGACGATAGCTTTCTTT
d_call: -; clone_size: -; v_call: TRBV30; j_call: TRBJ1-2; cdr3_aa: CAWTEFGYGYTF; cdr3_nt: TGTGCCTGGACAGAGTTCGGGTATGGCTACACCTTC
d_call: -; clone_size: -; v_call: TRBV11-2; j_call: TRBJ1-1; cdr3_aa: CASSITQGGDTEAFF; cdr3_nt: TGTGCCAGCAGCATAACACAGGGCGGGGACACTGAAGCTTTCTTT
d_call: -; clone_size: few; v_call: TRBV10-3; j_call: TRBJ1-5; cdr3_aa: CAISAGANQPQHF; cdr3_nt: TGTGCCATCAGCGCAGGGGCCAATCAGCCCCAGCATTTT
d_call: TRBD2; clone_size: -; v_call: TRBV30; j_call: TRBJ2-3; cdr3_aa: CAWRGGTPDTQYF; cdr3_nt: TGTGCCTGGAGGGGGGGGACCCCAGATACGCAGTATTTT
d_call: -; clone_size: -; v_call: TRBV5-5; j_call: TRBJ1-1; cdr3_aa: CASSLDGQPLTEAFF; cdr3_nt: TGTGCCAGCAGCTTGGACGGACAGCCGCTCACTGAAGCTTTCTTT
d_call: -; clone_size: -; v_call: TRBV5-1; j_call: TRBJ2-2; cdr3_aa: CASSLEWGQVTGELFF; cdr3_nt: TGCGCCAGCAGCTTGGAGTGGGGGCAGGTCACCGGGGAGCTGTTTTTT
d_call: TRBD1; clone_size: -; v_call: TRBV18; j_call: TRBJ1-5; cdr3_aa: CASSPTGGGNQPQHF; cdr3_nt: TGTGCCAGCTCCCCCACAGGGGGGGGCAATCAGCCCCAGCATTTT
d_call: -; clone_size: -; v_call: TRBV27; j_call: TRBJ2-1; cdr3_aa: CASSPNRERSYNEQFF; cdr3_nt: TGTGCCAGCAGTCCAAACAGGGAACGGTCCTACAATGAGCAGTTCTTC
d_call: -; clone_size: few; v_call: TRBV7-8; j_call: TRBJ2-7; cdr3_aa: CASSSYRAEGLYEQYF; cdr3_nt: TGTGCCAGCAGCTCTTATAGGGCCGAAGGGCTCTACGAGCAGTACTTC
d_call: -; clone_size: -; v_call: TRBV25-1; j_call: TRBJ1-2; cdr3_aa: CASRGSRELDGYTF; cdr3_nt: TGTGCCAGCAGGGGTAGCCGGGAGCTCGATGGGTACACCTTC
d_call: -; clone_size: -; v_call: TRBV4-1; j_call: TRBJ2-5; cdr3_aa: CASSQQLRETQYF; cdr3_nt: TGCGCCAGCAGCCAACAACTCCGGGAGACCCAGTACTTC